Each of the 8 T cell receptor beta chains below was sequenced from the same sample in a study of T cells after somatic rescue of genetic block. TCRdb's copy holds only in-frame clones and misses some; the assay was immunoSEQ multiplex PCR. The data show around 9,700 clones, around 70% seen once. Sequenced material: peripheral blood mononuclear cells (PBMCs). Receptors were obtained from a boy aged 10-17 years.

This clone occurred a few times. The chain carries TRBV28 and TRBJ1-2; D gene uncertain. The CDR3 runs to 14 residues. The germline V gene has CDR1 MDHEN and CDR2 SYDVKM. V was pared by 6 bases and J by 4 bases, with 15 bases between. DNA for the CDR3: TGTGCCAGCAGCCTAGGACTCGAAGGCTATGGCTACACCTTC. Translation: CASSLGLEGYGYTF.

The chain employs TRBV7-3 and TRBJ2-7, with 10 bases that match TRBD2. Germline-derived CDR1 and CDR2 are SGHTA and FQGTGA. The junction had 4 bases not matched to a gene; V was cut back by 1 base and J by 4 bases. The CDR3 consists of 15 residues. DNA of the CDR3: TGTGCCAGCAGCTTAAAGACTAGCGGGCCGTACGAGCAGTACTTC. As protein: CASSLKTSGPYEQYF.

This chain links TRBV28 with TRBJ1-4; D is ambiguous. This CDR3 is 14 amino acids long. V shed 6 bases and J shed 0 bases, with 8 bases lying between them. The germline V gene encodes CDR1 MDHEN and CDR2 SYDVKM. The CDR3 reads CASRTIATNEKLFF. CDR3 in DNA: TGTGCCAGCAGGACGATTGCAACTAATGAAAAACTGTTTTTT.

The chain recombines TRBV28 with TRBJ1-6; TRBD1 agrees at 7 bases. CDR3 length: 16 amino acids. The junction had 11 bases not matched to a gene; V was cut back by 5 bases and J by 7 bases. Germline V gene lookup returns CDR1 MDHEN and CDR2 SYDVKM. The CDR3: CASSPRAGGWNSPLHF. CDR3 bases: TGTGCCAGCAGTCCTCGGGCAGGGGGGTGGAATTCACCCCTCCACTTT.

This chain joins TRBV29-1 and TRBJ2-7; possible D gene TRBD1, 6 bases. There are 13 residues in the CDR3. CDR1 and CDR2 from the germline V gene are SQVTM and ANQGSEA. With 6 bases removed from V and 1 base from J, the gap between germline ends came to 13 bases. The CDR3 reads CSVLTQGSYEQYF. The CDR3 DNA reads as TGCAGCGTCCTAACACAGGGTTCCTACGAGCAGTACTTC.

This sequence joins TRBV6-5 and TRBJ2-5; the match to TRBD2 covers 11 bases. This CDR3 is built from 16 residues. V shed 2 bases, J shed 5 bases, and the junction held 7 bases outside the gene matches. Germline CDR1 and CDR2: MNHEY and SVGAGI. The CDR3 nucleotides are TGTGCCAGCAGTTACCCAACTAGCGGGGGTGGGGAGACCCAGTACTTC. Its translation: CASSYPTSGGGETQYF.

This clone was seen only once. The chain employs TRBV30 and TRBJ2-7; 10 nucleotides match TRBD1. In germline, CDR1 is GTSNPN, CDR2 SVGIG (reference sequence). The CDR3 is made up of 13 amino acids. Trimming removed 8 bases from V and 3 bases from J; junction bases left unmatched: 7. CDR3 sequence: CAGLRDRGYEQYF. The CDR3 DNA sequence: TGTGCCGGCTTACGGGACAGGGGCTACGAGCAGTACTTC.

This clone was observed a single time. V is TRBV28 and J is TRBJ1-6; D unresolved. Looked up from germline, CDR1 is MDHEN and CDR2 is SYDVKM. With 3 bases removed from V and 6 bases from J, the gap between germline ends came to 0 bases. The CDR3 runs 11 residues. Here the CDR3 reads CASSFNSPLHF. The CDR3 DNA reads TGTGCCAGCAGTTTTAATTCACCCCTCCACTTT.